This T cell receptor (beta chain) was captured in a study of siplizumab effects on memory and regulatory T cells. Whole-study results and caveats: The alloresponse seemed to draw substantially on naive T cells, which appeared more diverse than memory cells. Assignment to unstimulated subsets succeeded for only a minor fraction of the alloreactive clones. Fewer alloreactive sequences mapped to unstimulated CD4+ memory cells under siplizumab.

A note on this clone: What it recognizes is unknown.

Repertoires were generated with immunoSEQ multiplex PCR, while TCRdb's copy carries only in-frame clones and drops some. The table shows tens of thousands of clones, with 88% occurring only once. J gave up 8 bases and V 8 bases, and 13 bases lay outside the gene matches. The CDR3 covers 15 residues. Germline assignment: CDR1 LNHDA and CDR2 SQIVND (reference sequence). The sequence came from a human donor in good health. Sample: Tregs sorted from blood. This chain connects TRBV19 to TRBJ2-1; TRBD2 agrees at 9 bases. CDR3 amino acids: CASAPRSGRMDEQFF. The CDR3 DNA follows: TGTGCCAGTGCCCCCCGGAGCGGGAGGATGGATGAGCAGTTCTTC.